Presented here are 12 T cell receptor beta chains from one specimen sequenced in a study of cytomegalovirus exposure and HLA in healthy donors. Primers: 60 Vbeta forward and 13 Jbeta reverse. The assay was immunoSEQ multiplex PCR, and TCRdb's table has in-frame clones only and misses some. The table records some 150,000 clones, 65% to 85% of them present only once. Material for sequencing was PBMCs. Receptors originate from a man over 45 in good health and CMV-seronegative.

This chain uses TRBV4-1 with TRBJ2-1; 9 bases fit TRBD2. The V gene's germline CDR1 is MGHRA and CDR2 YSYEKL. J was trimmed by 2 bases and V by 1 base; bases with no gene match: 3. CDR3 size: 16 residues. CDR3 protein: CASSQALAGAYNEQFF. The CDR3 DNA follows: TGCGCCAGCAGCCAAGCACTAGCGGGCGCCTACAATGAGCAGTTCTTC.

This clone has more than one count but fewer than ten. The CDR3 loop reads CASSSRTGVEQETQYF. DNA of the CDR3: TGTGCCAGCAGCTCAAGGACAGGGGTGGAACAAGAGACCCAGTACTTC. The V call is TRBV7-8, the J call TRBJ2-5; 9 bases agree with TRBD1. The CDR3 has 16 residues. CDR1 is SGHVS, CDR2 FQNEAQ, per germline. V shed 4 bases, J shed 2 bases, and the junction held 8 bases outside the gene matches. Full variable domain (remainder filled in from reference TRBV7-8 and TRBJ2-5): GAGVSQSPRYKVAKRGQDVALRCDPISGHVSLFWYQQALGQGPEFLTYFQNEAQLDKSGLPSDRFFAERPEGSVSTLKIQRTQQEDSAVYLCASSSRTGVEQETQYFGPGTRLLVL.

This clone was seen only once. The rearrangement uses TRBV27 and TRBJ1-1; 8 positions agree with TRBD1. This CDR3 contains 14 residues. With 6 bases clipped from V and 0 bases from J, the junction kept 3 bases outside the gene matches. In germline, CDR1 is MNHEY, CDR2 SMNVEV (reference sequence). CDR3 nucleotides: TGTGCCAGCAGCCGGGACAGGCTGAACACTGAAGCTTTCTTT. It specifies CASSRDRLNTEAFF.

Turning to this clone: Germline is not matched at one junction end, which may reflect a read error. Other nucleotide sequences in the sample specify the same CDR3. The V and J genes are TRBV7-7 and TRBJ2-3, with D possibly TRBD2 on 6 matching bases. The CDR3 is made up of 14 amino acids. CDR1 is SSHAT and CDR2 is FNYEAQ in the germline V gene (reference sequence). CDR3 sequence (DNA): TGTGCTAGCAGCTTGGGGAGGAGCACAGATACGCAGTATTTT. Translation: CASSLGRSTDTQYF.

The chain employs TRBV12-5 and TRBJ2-3; 9 bases fit TRBD2. The V gene end was trimmed by 4 bases and the J gene end by 0 bases; junction bases not matched to a gene: 2. The CDR3 runs 15 residues. Germline V gives CDR1 LGHNT, CDR2 FRNRAP. The chain's CDR3 is CASGSAGGSTDTQYF. The CDR3 DNA is TGTGCTAGTGGTTCGGCGGGAGGGAGCACAGATACGCAGTATTTT.

This chain links TRBV28 with TRBJ1-1, with D possibly TRBD1 on 5 matching bases. Trimming cost V 3 bases and J 0 bases, with 8 bases left between them. The length of the CDR3 is 14 residues. Germline CDR1 and CDR2: MDHEN and SYDVKM. CDR3 amino acids: CASSLQGMNTEAFF. The CDR3 DNA sequence: TGTGCCAGCAGTTTGCAGGGAATGAACACTGAAGCTTTCTTT. The full variable domain, completed using reference TRBV28 and TRBJ1-1, is DVKVTQSSRYLVKRTGEKVFLECVQDMDHENMFWYRQDPGLGLRLIYFSYDVKMKEKGDIPEGYSVSREKKERFSLILESASTNQTSMYLCASSLQGMNTEAFFGQGTRLTVV.

The chain carries TRBV29-1 and TRBJ1-4; TRBD1 aligns across 8 bases. Germline CDR1 is SQVTM and CDR2 is ANQGSEA. With V trimmed by 4 bases and J by 0 bases, 10 bases remained unmatched. This CDR3 is built from 17 residues. Here the CDR3 reads CSVAYTGGPATNEKLFF. The CDR3 DNA reads as TGCAGCGTTGCATATACAGGGGGACCTGCAACTAATGAAAAACTGTTTTTT.

The chain carries TRBV4-1 and TRBJ2-3, with 12 bases matching TRBD1. The ends lost 2 bases at V and 2 bases at J; junction bases unmatched: 11. Germline V gene data show CDR1 as MGHRA and CDR2 as YSYEKL. This CDR3 is built from 19 residues. The CDR3 region has the DNA TGCGCCAGCAGCCAATACGGGACAGGGGGCGTCGTTTCCACAGATACGCAGTATTTT. This gives the protein CASSQYGTGGVVSTDTQYF.

V is TRBV9 and J is TRBJ2-7, with 7 bases matching TRBD2. The CDR3 contains 14 residues. Germline V gene sequence: CDR1 SGDLS, CDR2 YYNGEE. J was trimmed by 6 bases and V by 0 bases; bases with no gene match: 6. The CDR3 sequence: CASSVAGGTIEQYF. The CDR3 region has the DNA TGTGCCAGCAGCGTAGCAGGCGGGACTATCGAGCAGTACTTC.

This clone was observed a handful of times. V and J are TRBV28 and TRBJ1-5, with 9 bases aligning to TRBD1. Germline assignment: CDR1 MDHEN and CDR2 SYDVKM. J was trimmed by 2 bases and V by 7 bases; bases with no gene match: 3. The CDR3 consists of 14 residues. The CDR3 sequence is CASTGDRGNQPQHF. DNA of the CDR3: TGTGCCAGCACCGGGGACAGGGGCAATCAGCCCCAGCATTTT.

This clone was observed a few times. V and J are TRBV5-4 and TRBJ2-7; TRBD1 matches 10 bases. The CDR3 totals 15 residues. Per the germline V gene, CDR1 is SGHNT and CDR2 is YYREEE (reference sequence). V lost 4 bases to trimming and J lost 4 bases; unmatched junction nucleotides: 8. CDR3 DNA: TGTGCCAGCAGCCTGGGGGGGGACAGGGGATACGAGCAGTACTTC. It specifies CASSLGGDRGYEQYF. Using reference TRBV5-4 and TRBJ2-7 for the parts outside the CDR3, the full variable domain is ETGVTQSPTHLIKTRGQQVTLRCSSQSGHNTVSWYQQALGQGPQFIFQYYREEENGRGNFPPRFSGLQFPNYSSELNVNALELDDSALYLCASSLGGDRGYEQYFGPGTRLTVT.

This clone was seen just once. The chain employs TRBV2 and TRBJ2-7; a weak D match, TRBD1 (6 bases). Between the trimmed V and J ends, which lost 6 bases and 0 bases, there was a span of 12 bases. The CDR3 is 14 amino acids. Germline V gene sequence: CDR1 SNHLY, CDR2 FYNNEI. The CDR3 region is CASRILQGSYEQYF. The CDR3, as DNA: TGTGCCAGCAGGATCCTACAGGGCTCCTACGAGCAGTACTTC.